This TCR beta chain was found in a study of blood T cell repertoires in COVID-19. Study-level information: Sites across the United States, Italy and Spain contributed samples from acute and convalescent COVID-19. In each case, the material was cDNA or gDNA derived from T cells, B-cell-depleted T cells, or PBMCs.

In the original processing: Reference gene primer amplification in the assay estimated nucleated cell counts. This table comes from immunoSEQ multiplex PCR, and its TCRdb copy is limited to in-frame clones, with some not included. V and J calls and clone size follow that table, whereas D and trimming were derived from the DNA. The sample includes around 71,000 clones, more than 75% of them seen just once. Trimming cost V 9 bases and J 0 bases, with 17 bases left between them. This CDR3 contains 16 residues. Germline V CDR1 and CDR2: SNHLY, FYNNEI. The sample consisted of peripheral blood. The TCR sequence derives from a woman in her fifties or sixties with acute or convalescent COVID-19. This chain uses TRBV2 with TRBJ1-4, with TRBD1 as a possible D gene (5 bases). CDR3 sequence (DNA): TGTGCCAGTAAAGACAGATCTCGTGCAACTAATGAAAAACTGTTTTTT. Encoded protein: CASKDRSRATNEKLFF. Full variable domain (missing parts from reference TRBV2 and TRBJ1-4): EPEVTQTPSHQVTQMGQEVILRCVPISNHLYFYWYRQILGQKVEFLVSFYNNEISEKSEIFDDQFSVERPDGSNFTLKIRSTKLEDSAMYFCASKDRSRATNEKLFFGSGTQLSVL.